This T cell receptor (beta chain) was retrieved from a study of cytomegalovirus exposure and HLA in healthy donors. The overall study: Most donors, 70% to 85% of over 350 genotyped, fell in the Caucasian-associated ancestry cluster.

The PCR made use of 60 Vbeta and 13 Jbeta primers. TCRdb's table, derived via immunoSEQ multiplex PCR, lists solely in-frame clones and lacks some. The sample has about 190,000 clones, about 77% seen once. Study outcomes and limitations: The authors later linked a missense DCLRE1C variant to TCR beta V- and J-gene trimming. Researchers catalogued around 150 TCR beta chains as cytomegalovirus-associated.

Unrecorded immune exposures were likely, despite nominal health at sampling. The CDR3 runs to 15 residues. Trimming pared 4 bases from V and 5 bases from J, leaving 18 bases between. Germline V gene lookup returns CDR1 SGHNT and CDR2 YENEEA. On this clone: The antigen is not known.

Sequenced sample: PBMCs. V gene TRBV11-3 combines with J gene TRBJ2-7, with D possibly TRBD1 on 6 matching bases. The sequence derives from a woman aged 25 to 45 in good health and CMV-seropositive. The CDR3 DNA sequence: TGTGCCAGCAGCTCCAACAGGGAAAGCTTTAACGAGCAGTACTTC. Amino acids: CASSSNRESFNEQYF. Full variable domain (outside the CDR3, taken from reference TRBV11-3 and TRBJ2-7): EAGVVQSPRYKIIEKKQPVAFWCNPISGHNTLYWYLQNLGQGPELLIRYENEEAVDDSQLPKDRFSAERLKGVDSTLKIQPAELGDSAVYLCASSSNRESFNEQYFGPGTRLTVT.